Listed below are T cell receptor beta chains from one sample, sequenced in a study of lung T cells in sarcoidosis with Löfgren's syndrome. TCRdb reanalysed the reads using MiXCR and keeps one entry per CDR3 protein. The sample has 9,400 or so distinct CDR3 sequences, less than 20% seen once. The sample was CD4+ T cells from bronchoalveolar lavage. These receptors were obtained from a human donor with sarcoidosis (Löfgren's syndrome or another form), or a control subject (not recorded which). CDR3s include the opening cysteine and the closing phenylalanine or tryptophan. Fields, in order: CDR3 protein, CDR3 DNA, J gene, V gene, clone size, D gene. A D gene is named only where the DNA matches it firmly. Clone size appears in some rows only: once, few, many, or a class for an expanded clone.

CASSLGTGTSGSNEQYF	TGTGCCAGCAGCTTAGGGACAGGGACTAGCGGGAGCAACGAGCAGTACTTC	TRBJ2-7	TRBV7-9	many	TRBD2
CASSISGGGTDTQYF	TGCGCCAGCAGCATTAGCGGAGGGGGCACAGATACGCAGTATTTT	TRBJ2-3	TRBV5-1	many	.
CASSGGATGSGNTIYF	TGTGCCAGCAGTGGCGGAGCAACAGGCTCTGGAAACACCATATATTTT	TRBJ1-3	TRBV2	many	.
CASSLAGSYNEQFF	TGTGCCAGCAGCTTGGCAGGGTCCTACAATGAGCAGTTCTTC	TRBJ2-1	TRBV7-6	few	.
CASSGVDRVRGYTF	TGTGCCAGCAGTGGTGTGGACAGGGTCCGGGGCTACACCTTC	TRBJ1-2	TRBV2	many	TRBD1
CASSQTQGNTGELLF	TGCGCCAGCAGCCAAACACAGGGGAACACCGGGGAGCTGCTTTTT	TRBJ2-2	TRBV5-1	.	TRBD1
CASSFGTGANQPQHF	TGTGCCAGCAGTTTTGGGACAGGGGCCAATCAGCCCCAGCATTTT	TRBJ1-5	TRBV27	medium-sized	TRBD1
CASSLVAAPDTDTQYF	TGTGCCAGCAGCTTAGTAGCGGCTCCGGACACAGATACGCAGTATTTT	TRBJ2-3	TRBV7-2	many	.
CASSFMLGGGYNEQFF	TGTGCCAGCAGCTTCATGTTGGGCGGGGGCTACAATGAGCAGTTCTTC	TRBJ2-1	TRBV11-2	many	TRBD2
CSASPGLAAYEQYF	TGCAGTGCTAGCCCGGGACTAGCGGCCTACGAGCAGTACTTC	TRBJ2-7	TRBV20-1	many	TRBD2
CASSTTGHEQYF	TGTGCCAGCAGTACCACAGGGCACGAGCAGTACTTC	TRBJ2-7	TRBV6-1	many	.
CASSSGTSGFPDTQYF	TGTGCCAGCAGCTCCGGGACTAGCGGGTTCCCAGATACGCAGTATTTT	TRBJ2-3	TRBV3-1	large	TRBD2
CASSFMGSSSGANVLTF	TGTGCCAGCAGTTTTATGGGCAGCAGCTCTGGGGCCAACGTCCTGACTTTC	TRBJ2-6	TRBV27	many	.
CASSEGAQYF	TGTGCCAGCAGTGAAGGCGCGCAGTACTTC	TRBJ2-7	TRBV6-1	many	.
CASSQDLLAGELFF	TGCGCCAGCAGCCAAGATCTCCTAGCCGGGGAGCTGTTTTTT	TRBJ2-2	TRBV4-1	many	.
CASSRVMIAGARTGELFF	TGTGCCAGCAGCCGCGTTATGATAGCGGGGGCCCGCACCGGGGAGCTGTTTTTT	TRBJ2-2	TRBV11-2	few	TRBD2
CASSPISGRGNTQYF	TGTGCCAGCAGTCCCATCAGTGGTAGGGGGAATACGCAGTATTTT	TRBJ2-3	TRBV27	many	.
CAWTVWGGPTNTEASF	TGTGCCTGGACTGTTTGGGGAGGCCCAACGAACACTGAAGCTTCCTTT	TRBJ1-1	TRBV30	.	.
CSARGSWNEQFF	TGCAGTGCTAGGGGCTCGTGGAATGAGCAGTTCTTC	TRBJ2-1	TRBV20-1	few	.
CASSHFRGVSEAFF	TGTGCCAGCAGTCACTTTCGAGGGGTTTCTGAAGCTTTCTTT	TRBJ1-1	TRBV6-2/TRBV6-3	many	.
CASDGGPAPYNEQFF	TGTGCCAGCGACGGGGGACCAGCCCCCTACAATGAGCAGTTCTTC	TRBJ2-1	TRBV19	many	.
CASSSAFGQPQHF	TGTGCCAGCAGCTCGGCTTTCGGTCAGCCCCAGCATTTT	TRBJ1-5	TRBV5-5	.	.
CASSGDGRYGYTF	TGTGCCAGCAGTGGAGACGGACGCTATGGCTACACCTTC	TRBJ1-2	TRBV6-1	medium-sized	.
CASSYVGLYGYTF	TGTGCCAGCAGTTACGTAGGCCTATATGGCTACACCTTC	TRBJ1-2	TRBV6-6	many	.
CAWSGLGSNQPQHF	TGTGCCTGGAGTGGATTGGGGAGCAATCAGCCCCAGCATTTT	TRBJ1-5	TRBV30	.	.
CSVGPGSYEQYF	TGCAGCGTTGGCCCGGGCTCCTACGAGCAGTACTTC	TRBJ2-7	TRBV29-1	many	.
CASSLGQGGYEQYF	TGTGCCAGCAGTCTCGGACAGGGAGGATACGAGCAGTACTTC	TRBJ2-7	TRBV6-1	many	TRBD1
CASSFSVTEAFF	TGTGCCAGCAGCTTTTCGGTCACTGAAGCTTTCTTT	TRBJ1-1	TRBV7-2	many	.
CASSRTGGEQPQHF	TGTGCCAGCAGTCGGACAGGGGGCGAGCAGCCCCAGCATTTT	TRBJ1-5	TRBV12-3/TRBV12-4	few	TRBD1
CASKVGLDAYEQYF	TGTGCCAGCAAAGTGGGGTTAGACGCCTACGAGCAGTACTTC	TRBJ2-7	TRBV6-2/TRBV6-3	medium-sized	.
CASSHAGQGQETQYF	TGCGCCAGCAGCCACGCGGGACAGGGACAAGAGACCCAGTACTTC	TRBJ2-5	TRBV4-1	medium-sized	TRBD1
CASSPIGGLTDTQYF	TGTGCCAGCAGCCCGATAGGCGGGCTCACAGATACGCAGTATTTT	TRBJ2-3	TRBV7-6	many	.
CASRPMAHPKDTEAFF	TGTGCCAGCAGGCCAATGGCCCACCCTAAGGACACTGAAGCTTTCTTT	TRBJ1-1	TRBV4-2	many	.
CAWKTGGNQPQHF	TGTGCCTGGAAAACAGGGGGAAATCAGCCCCAGCATTTT	TRBJ1-5	TRBV30	once	TRBD1
CASSLGHLNEQYF	TGTGCCAGCAGCTTAGGACACCTTAACGAGCAGTACTTC	TRBJ2-7	TRBV7-2	many	.
CSANRVDTQYF	TGCAGTGCAAACAGGGTAGATACGCAGTATTTT	TRBJ2-3	TRBV20-1	medium-sized	.
CASSTNTLGAGSNEQFF	TGTGCCAGTAGTACCAACACCCTGGGGGCGGGAAGCAATGAGCAGTTCTTC	TRBJ2-1	TRBV19	.	.